Presented here are 23 T cell receptor beta chains from one specimen sequenced in a study of Graves' ophthalmopathy and Graves' hyperthyroidism. Scientists amplified the TCR beta CDR3 regions from RNA transcripts. First-round RT-PCR used HTBI primers; second-round multiplex PCR followed. TCRdb reprocessed the multiplex PCR reads via MiXCR and lists one record per CDR3 protein. The sample records 150,000 to 200,000 distinct CDR3 sequences, 35% to 50% being singletons. Sequencing was carried out using peripheral blood. These receptors were taken from a man aged 25-45 years with Graves' ophthalmopathy.

This clonotype was recorded many times. The V and J genes are TRBV30 and TRBJ2-4; possibly TRBD2 for D (7 bases). V lost 3 bases, J lost 7 bases, and 19 bases lay in between. Germline V CDR1 and CDR2: GTSNPN, SVGIG (reference sequence). The CDR3 loop spans 15 amino acids. DNA of the CDR3: TGTGCCTGGAGCCCGGGAGGAAGGGGGGGGAACATTCAGTACTTC. It codes for CAWSPGGRGGNIQYF. The full variable domain, its missing parts supplied by reference TRBV30 and TRBJ2-4, is SQTIHQWPATLVQPVGSPLSLECTVEGTSNPNLYWYRQAAGRGLQLLFYSVGIGQISSEVPQNLSASRPQDRQFILSSKKLLLSDSGFYLCAWSPGGRGGNIQYFGAGTRLSVL.

This clonotype showed up many times. The chain employs TRBV19 and TRBJ1-5; a possible D gene is TRBD1 (6 bases). The CDR3 length is 12 residues. The ends were cut back, 11 bases at V and 7 bases at J, with 15 bases in the middle. The V gene's germline CDR1 is LNHDA and CDR2 SQIVND (reference sequence). Written as DNA, the CDR3 is TGTGCCGGGTCAGGGGAAGGCCAGCCCCAGCATTTT. Protein: CAGSGEGQPQHF.

This clonotype was picked up many times. This chain connects TRBV12-3 or TRBV12-4 to TRBJ1-5; maybe TRBD1 (6 bases). CDR3 length equals 14 residues. V lost 5 bases, J lost 7 bases, and 15 bases lay in between. The CDR3, as DNA: TGTGCCAGCAGTCCCGAGGGGGGGGGACAGCCCCAGCATTTT. This translates into CASSPEGGGQPQHF.

V and J are TRBV7-2 and TRBJ2-5, with D uncertain. Germline V gene sequence: CDR1 SGHTA, CDR2 FQGNSA. The CDR3 contains 14 residues. Between the trimmed V and J ends, which lost 6 bases and 4 bases, there was a span of 15 bases. The CDR3: CASSIMRFGETQYF. CDR3 sequence (DNA): TGTGCCAGCAGTATTATGCGGTTCGGAGAGACCCAGTACTTC.

This clonotype was observed many times. The gene calls are TRBV18 and TRBJ1-1; D perhaps matches TRBD1 (5 bases). Trimming pared 2 bases from V and 12 bases from J, leaving 16 bases between. CDR1 and CDR2 from the germline V gene are KGHSH and LQKENI. The CDR3 has 13 amino acids. The CDR3 nucleotides read TGTGCCAGCTCACCAAGAGACGGGGACGGGCCTTTCTTT. Translating it yields CASSPRDGDGPFF.

This clonotype has only a few counts. The chain links TRBV2 to TRBJ1-5; D is undetermined. Germline V gives CDR1 SNHLY, CDR2 FYNNEI. Between the trimmed V and J ends, which lost 10 bases and 0 bases, there was a span of 10 bases. The CDR3 is 13 amino acids. CDR3 protein: CATRASSNQPQHF. The CDR3 DNA reads TGTGCCACCCGGGCGTCTAGCAATCAGCCCCAGCATTTT.

This clonotype was seen at least ten times. The chain is built from TRBV18 and TRBJ1-3; the D gene is possibly TRBD1 (6 bases). The CDR3 is 16 residues long. Trimming removed 3 bases from V and 5 bases from J, with 17 bases in between. Germline V lookup: CDR1 KGHSH, CDR2 LQKENI. CDR3 loop: CASSPNPGQSRNTIYF. The DNA for the CDR3 is TGTGCCAGCTCACCTAATCCGGGACAATCGAGAAACACCATATATTTT.

The V and J genes are TRBV5-1 and TRBJ1-5; no firm D call. Trimming removed 0 bases at V and 2 bases at J, with 9 bases between. Germline V CDR1 and CDR2: SGHRS, YFSETQ. This CDR3 comprises 15 residues. The CDR3, as DNA: TGCGCCAGCAGCTTGGACGGCCGGGGCAATCAGCCCCAGCATTTT. Its protein product is CASSLDGRGNQPQHF.

This chain links TRBV12-3 or TRBV12-4 with TRBJ1-1; D possibly corresponds to TRBD1 (5 bases). The CDR3 has 14 amino acids. The V end was cut by 5 bases, the J end by 7 bases, with 17 bases between. The CDR3 here is CASSPGAGKSEAFF. The CDR3 DNA is TGTGCCAGCAGTCCCGGGGCAGGCAAGAGTGAAGCTTTCTTT.

This rearrangement joins TRBV6-1 to TRBJ1-1, with unresolved D. The CDR3 has 9 amino acids. Germline lookup yields CDR1 MNHNS and CDR2 SASEGT. CDR3 bases: TGTGCTGTGGGAACTGAAGCTTTCTTT. It specifies CAVGTEAFF.

This clonotype was detected ten times or more. V and J are TRBV9 and TRBJ1-2, with D hard to call. This CDR3 region has 13 residues. V gave up 4 bases and J gave up 3 bases, with 10 bases separating them. Germline V gene sequence: CDR1 SGDLS, CDR2 YYNGEE. The CDR3 is CASSPDGYYGYTF. The CDR3 DNA is TGTGCCAGCAGCCCTGACGGGTACTATGGCTACACCTTC.

This clonotype was detected many times. This chain links TRBV6-5 with TRBJ1-1, with a tentative D call TRBD1 (5 bases). The CDR3 runs 14 residues. The V gene's germline CDR1 is MNHEY and CDR2 SVGAGI. Trimming took off 2 bases at V and 5 bases at J, with 12 bases between the two ends. CDR3 sequence: CASSYGREGTEAFF. DNA for the CDR3: TGTGCCAGCAGTTACGGGAGGGAGGGGACTGAAGCTTTCTTT.

This chain links TRBV12-5 with TRBJ1-1; tentatively, D is TRBD1 (5 bases). Germline V CDR1 and CDR2: LGHNT, FRNRAP. The CDR3 is made up of 14 amino acids. Trimming removed 7 bases from V and 5 bases from J, with 17 bases in between. The CDR3 reads CASASTDPRTEAFF. The CDR3 DNA sequence: TGTGCTAGTGCCTCGACAGACCCTCGGACTGAAGCTTTCTTT.

The V gene is TRBV6-1, the J gene TRBJ1-1, with D tentatively TRBD1 (5 bases). The CDR3 runs 12 residues. CDR1 is MNHNS and CDR2 is SASEGT in the germline V gene. Trimming left V 6 bases short and J 6 bases short, with 11 bases between. CDR3 DNA sequence: TGTGCCAGCAGGGGCAGGGTGGCTGAAGCTTTCTTT. This translates into CASRGRVAEAFF.

This clonotype has a count of ten or more. This CDR3 is CASSSPGPPYEQYF. In DNA, the CDR3 is TGTGCCAGCAGCTCCCCGGGACCCCCCTACGAGCAGTACTTC. The chain carries TRBV7-2 and TRBJ2-7, with D possibly being TRBD1 or TRBD2 (5 bases each). Trimming pared 4 bases from V and 2 bases from J, leaving 12 bases between. Germline lookup yields CDR1 SGHTA and CDR2 FQGNSA. This CDR3 region has 14 residues.

This clonotype was observed many times. The CDR3 loop reads CAWSVGASYGYTF. The CDR3 nucleotides read TGTGCCTGGAGTGTTGGGGCCTCCTATGGCTACACCTTC. V is TRBV30 and J is TRBJ1-2; tentatively, D is TRBD1 (5 bases). In germline, CDR1 is GTSNPN, CDR2 SVGIG (reference sequence). V was trimmed by 0 bases and J by 4 bases, leaving 9 bases between them. The CDR3 runs to 13 residues. Variable domain in full (rest from reference TRBV30 and TRBJ1-2): SQTIHQWPATLVQPVGSPLSLECTVEGTSNPNLYWYRQAAGRGLQLLFYSVGIGQISSEVPQNLSASRPQDRQFILSSKKLLLSDSGFYLCAWSVGASYGYTFGSGTRLTVV.

In its sample, this clonotype was seen many times. This chain joins TRBV2 and TRBJ2-7, with TRBD2 matching over 10 bases. V trimming: 10 bases; J trimming: 1 base; junction bases outside the gene matches: 4. This CDR3 has 13 amino acids. CDR1 and CDR2 (germline): SNHLY, FYNNEI. CDR3 sequence: CAILAGASYEQYF. CDR3 DNA sequence: TGTGCCATCCTAGCGGGAGCGTCCTACGAGCAGTACTTC.

This clonotype was recorded many times. This sequence joins TRBV12-3 or TRBV12-4 and TRBJ2-7, with D perhaps matching TRBD1 (6 bases). The CDR3 extends over 14 amino acids. V was cut by 6 bases and J by 0 bases, with 12 bases left in between. CDR3 DNA sequence: TGTGCCAGCAGCCGACAGGACGGCTCCTACGAGCAGTACTTC. Translation: CASSRQDGSYEQYF.

The chain joins TRBV19 to TRBJ1-1, with 7 bases that match TRBD1. The CDR3 covers 13 residues. Trimming at V came to 8 bases and at J to 5 bases, leaving 8 bases not matched to a gene. CDR1 and CDR2 (germline): LNHDA, SQIVND (reference sequence). CDR3 DNA sequence: TGTGCCAGTTCAGGGGGTTCGAGAACTGAAGCTTTCTTT. Translated: CASSGGSRTEAFF.

The DNA of the CDR3 is TGCAGTGCTAGAGAGCAGACAGGAGGGTCACCCCTCCACTTT. Its protein is CSAREQTGGSPLHF. The chain recombines TRBV20-1 with TRBJ1-6; tentative D call: TRBD1 (6 bases). Germline values: CDR1 DFQATT, CDR2 SNEGSKA (reference sequence). The CDR3 is 14 residues long. The V and J ends lost 0 bases and 10 bases respectively, with 13 bases between them.

The rearrangement uses TRBV24-1 and TRBJ2-5; 8 positions match TRBD1. This CDR3 contains 16 residues. V shed 1 base, J shed 0 bases, and the junction held 3 bases outside the gene matches. Germline V gene sequence: CDR1 KGHDR, CDR2 SFDVKD. The CDR3 loop is CATSDFGTGNQETQYF. As DNA, the CDR3 is TGTGCCACCAGTGATTTCGGGACAGGAAACCAAGAGACCCAGTACTTC.

The sample holds many counts of this clonotype. J is TRBJ1-1 and V is TRBV2; possibly TRBD1 for D (6 bases). V dropped 6 bases and J dropped 3 bases, with 17 bases sitting between them. Germline CDR1 reads SNHLY; CDR2 reads FYNNEI. The CDR3 is 15 residues long. In DNA form, the CDR3 reads TGTGCCAGCAGAAAACTGGGGGGCGCATACACTGAAGCTTTCTTT. This sequence encodes CASRKLGGAYTEAFF.

The rearrangement uses TRBV28 and TRBJ1-6, with D unresolved. V gave up 8 bases and J gave up 8 bases, with 10 bases separating them. This CDR3 is built from 12 residues. Germline values: CDR1 MDHEN, CDR2 SYDVKM. The CDR3 DNA reads TGTGCCAGCCTAAAATGGGATTCACCCCTCCACTTT. Protein sequence: CASLKWDSPLHF.